These 29 T cell receptor beta chains were all obtained from the same sample, sequenced in a study of T-cell memory formation after mild COVID-19 (dated by TCRdb to 2020 to 2023). The protocol used for the library was 5' RACE. Instrument used: Illumina NovaSeq 6000. TCRdb trimmed public reads at Q25 via fastp, called clones via MiXCR and kept in-frame beta chains. Identical CDR3 protein sequences are pooled into one entry, listed with their most common genes and DNA. The sample table lists roughly 160,000 distinct CDR3 sequences, around 10% of them with a count of one. Together, the top ten hold roughly 3.8% of the sample. Sequenced sample: PBMCs or a T cell subset sorted from them (not recorded which). Receptors were obtained from a man younger than 35 who had mild COVID-19 (a few samples of this study predate the infection). The sample titles of this study are shuffled in the database, so cell type and time point are left out; the donor was told from shared clones.

The chain couples TRBV7-6 to TRBJ2-7; D might be TRBD1 or TRBD2, each matching 7 bases. Per germline, CDR1 SGHVS and CDR2 FNYEAQ. This CDR3 is 15 amino acids long. Trimming took off 6 bases at V and 3 bases at J, with 18 bases between the two ends. The CDR3 nucleotides read TGTGCCAGCAGTCGAGCGGGGTCAGGGGGCTACGAGCAGTACTTC. This sequence encodes CASSRAGSGGYEQYF.

The chain joins TRBV21-1 to TRBJ1-5; the table's D call, TRBD1, was not checked against the DNA. TRBV21-1 is given as a pseudogene. The CDR3 length is 20 residues. CDR3 residues: CASSKGQGKTRGCSNQPQHF. The CDR3 nucleotides are TGTGCCAGCAGCAAAGGACAGGGGAAGACTCGGGGTTGTAGCAATCAGCCCCAGCATTTT.

This clonotype has only a few counts. V is TRBV10-3 and J is TRBJ1-1; D might be TRBD1 (6 bases). This CDR3 has 13 residues. CDR1 is ENHRY and CDR2 is SYGVKD in the germline V gene. Trimming took off 8 bases at V and 4 bases at J, with 14 bases between the two ends. CDR3 in amino acids: CAIGGPRRTEAFF. The CDR3 nucleotides read TGTGCCATCGGGGGCCCCCGTCGCACTGAAGCTTTCTTT.

This clonotype has a count of ten or more. The gene calls are TRBV5-1 and TRBJ2-1; 9 bases fit TRBD2. Per germline, CDR1 SGHRS and CDR2 YFSETQ. J gave up 6 bases and V 4 bases, and 11 bases lay outside the gene matches. The CDR3 runs to 16 residues. CDR3 in amino acids: CASSPDGGGAFNEQFF. DNA for the CDR3: TGCGCCAGCAGCCCGGATGGCGGGGGGGCCTTCAATGAGCAGTTCTTC.

At least ten counts were recorded for this clonotype. This chain joins TRBV20-1 and TRBJ2-7; weak D call: TRBD1 (5 bases). Trimming left V 6 bases short and J 0 bases short, with 12 bases between. The CDR3 extends over 13 amino acids. Germline CDR1 is DFQATT and CDR2 is SNEGSKA (reference sequence). The CDR3 sequence is CSAEAGNSYEQYF. CDR3 nucleotide sequence: TGCAGTGCCGAGGCAGGGAACTCCTACGAGCAGTACTTC.

This clonotype turned up a few times. The chain has TRBV7-6 and TRBJ1-2; possibly TRBD1 for D (5 bases). Trimming cost V 3 bases and J 8 bases, with 13 bases left between them. The CDR3 is 13 residues long. In germline, CDR1 is SGHVS, CDR2 FNYEAQ. The CDR3 spells CASSLGRTYGYTF. The CDR3 nucleotides are TGTGCCAGCAGCTTGGGACGTACCTACGGCTACACCTTC.

The chain joins TRBV5-1 to TRBJ1-2, with D perhaps TRBD1 (6 bases). This CDR3 contains 13 residues. The V end was cut by 0 bases, the J end by 8 bases, with 11 bases between. CDR1 and CDR2 (germline): SGHRS, YFSETQ. CDR3 sequence reads: CASSLGAGEGYTF. The CDR3 DNA follows: TGCGCCAGCAGCTTGGGGGCAGGGGAAGGCTACACCTTC.

Comments on this clonotype: Since a much larger clone is just one base distant, this may be a read error. The chain joins TRBV6-5 to TRBJ1-5, with TRBD1 matching over 11 bases. This CDR3 is built from 15 residues. Germline V gives CDR1 MNHEY, CDR2 SVGAGI. The CDR3 DNA reads TGTTCCAGCAGTACGGGGACAGGGGGGAGGCAGCCCCAGCATTTT. Protein sequence: CSSSTGTGGRQPQHF.

The table lists this clonotype with a few counts. J is TRBJ2-3 and V is TRBV12-3 or TRBV12-4; D might be TRBD2 (6 bases). V lost 3 bases and J 4 bases, leaving 11 bases between the germline ends. The CDR3 is 14 residues long. The CDR3 reads CASSFRGIADTQYF. CDR3 in DNA: TGTGCCAGCAGTTTCCGCGGGATCGCAGATACGCAGTATTTT.

This chain links TRBV7-2 with TRBJ1-5; no firm D call. The V and J ends lost 4 bases and 0 bases respectively, with 13 bases between them. The CDR3 has 16 residues. The germline gives CDR1 SGHTA, CDR2 FQGNSA. CDR3: CASSSGRPYSNQPQHF. The CDR3 region has the DNA TGTGCCAGCAGCTCCGGAAGACCCTATAGCAATCAGCCCCAGCATTTT.

The sample holds a few counts of this clonotype. The chain joins TRBV7-3 to TRBJ2-3; 9 positions match TRBD2. In germline, CDR1 is SGHTA, CDR2 FQGTGA. Trimming cost V 0 bases and J 4 bases; bases outside gene matches: 8. CDR3 size: 17 residues. This CDR3 is CASSLTIGGGAADTQYF. In nucleotides, the CDR3 is TGTGCCAGCAGCTTAACGATAGGCGGGGGGGCCGCAGATACGCAGTATTTT.

The sample holds a few counts of this clonotype. The gene calls are TRBV29-1 and TRBJ2-7; unclear D gene. V was pared by 7 bases and J by 4 bases, with 8 bases between. Germline CDR1 and CDR2: SQVTM and ANQGSEA. CDR3 length equals 10 residues. The CDR3 here is CSAGDYEQYF. Here the CDR3 DNA reads TGCAGCGCTGGGGATTACGAGCAGTACTTC.

This clonotype has only a few counts. The J gene is TRBJ1-1, the V gene TRBV6-6; D is perhaps TRBD1 (6 bases). The CDR3 runs 16 residues. Germline V gives CDR1 MNHNY, CDR2 SVGAGI (reference sequence). V lost 6 bases and J lost 1, with 18 bases in between. The chain's CDR3 is CASSNNPDRWNTEAFF. For the CDR3, the DNA is TGTGCCAGCAGCAATAACCCCGACAGGTGGAACACTGAAGCTTTCTTT.

This sequence joins TRBV7-2 and TRBJ2-5; D is ambiguous. The CDR3 loop spans 12 amino acids. Per germline, CDR1 SGHTA and CDR2 FQGNSA. Trimming took 6 bases from V and 3 from J, leaving 8 bases between them. The CDR3 is CASSPQKETQYF. The CDR3 nucleotides read TGTGCCAGCAGTCCCCAAAAAGAGACCCAGTACTTC.

The V and J genes are TRBV5-4 and TRBJ2-4; D not resolved. This CDR3 has 16 amino acids. Trimming took off 0 bases at V and 0 bases at J, with 10 bases between the two ends. CDR1 and CDR2 (germline): SGHNT, YYREEE (reference sequence). CDR3 in DNA: TGTGCCAGCAGCTTGGGAGGTCTCCTAGCCAAAAACATTCAGTACTTC. The encoded protein is CASSLGGLLAKNIQYF.

The gene calls are TRBV7-3 and TRBJ1-6; D ambiguous. Germline V gives CDR1 SGHTA, CDR2 FQGTGA. Trimming took off 5 bases at V and 6 bases at J, with 8 bases between the two ends. The CDR3 length is 13 residues. This CDR3 is CASSRETNSPLHF. The CDR3 coding sequence is TGTGCCAGCAGCCGGGAGACTAATTCACCCCTCCACTTT.

In nucleotides, the CDR3 is TGTGCCAGCAGCTTAGAACTAAGCTCCTACGAGCAGTACTTC. Translation: CASSLELSSYEQYF. The V gene is TRBV7-9, the J gene TRBJ2-7, with no clear D. V shed 1 base and J shed 0 bases, with 7 bases lying between them. This CDR3 has 14 amino acids. Germline loops: CDR1 SEHNR, CDR2 FQNEAQ (reference sequence).

There are a few counts of this clonotype. The CDR3: CASSSNTGTSGGGYTF. The DNA of the CDR3 is TGTGCCAGCAGTTCCAACACCGGGACGTCGGGGGGAGGCTACACCTTC. This chain joins TRBV12-3 or TRBV12-4 and TRBJ1-2, with a tentative D call TRBD1 (5 bases). CDR3 length: 16 amino acids. The V and J ends lost 4 bases and 8 bases respectively, with 23 bases between them.

The chain carries TRBV7-2 and TRBJ1-2; D unclear. CDR3 length: 14 amino acids. Germline V gene sequence: CDR1 SGHTA, CDR2 FQGNSA. Trimming removed 4 bases at V and 4 bases at J, with 13 bases between. CDR3 residues: CASSSQTTSYGYTF. CDR3 sequence (DNA): TGTGCCAGCAGCTCACAGACAACCAGCTATGGCTACACCTTC.

J is TRBJ1-3 and V is TRBV29-1, with D uncertain. The CDR3 sequence is 11 residues long. With 6 bases removed from V and 4 bases from J, the gap between germline ends came to 7 bases. Germline lookup yields CDR1 SQVTM and CDR2 ANQGSEA. CDR3 protein: CSVLEGNTIYF. For the CDR3, the DNA is TGCAGCGTATTAGAAGGAAACACCATATATTTT. Looking up the rest from reference TRBV29-1 and TRBJ1-3 gives the full variable domain: SAVISQKPSRDICQRGTSLTIQCQVDSQVTMMFWYRQQPGQSLTLIATANQGSEATYESGFVIDKFPISRPNLTFSTLTVSNMSPEDSSIYLCSVLEGNTIYFGEGSWLTVV.

The chain links TRBV18 to TRBJ2-7; D is uncertain. The CDR3 loop spans 12 amino acids. Deletions cut 2 bases from V and 4 bases from J, with 6 bases between. From germline, CDR1 is KGHSH and CDR2 LQKENI. CDR3 in DNA: TGTGCCAGCTCACCAGATAGATACGAGCAGTACTTC. Its protein product is CASSPDRYEQYF.

This clonotype was seen repeatedly, ten times or more. The chain carries TRBV7-3 and TRBJ2-6, with 8 bases identical to TRBD2. V was pared by 2 bases and J by 0 bases, with 9 bases of the junction left unmatched. The germline V gene encodes CDR1 SGHTA and CDR2 FQGTGA. This CDR3 is built from 19 residues. CDR3 region: CASSLRPLRGASGANVLTF. CDR3 nucleotide sequence: TGTGCCAGCAGCTTACGACCTTTGCGGGGGGCCTCTGGGGCCAACGTCCTGACTTTC.

The sample holds a few counts of this clonotype. V usage is TRBV5-1 and J usage is TRBJ2-3; D possibly corresponds to TRBD2 (5 bases). CDR3 length: 16 amino acids. Between the trimmed V and J ends, which lost 4 bases and 7 bases, there was a span of 22 bases. The germline V gene encodes CDR1 SGHRS and CDR2 YFSETQ. The chain's CDR3 is CASSATGLQRAYTQYF. The DNA of the CDR3 is TGCGCCAGCAGCGCCACCGGACTCCAACGAGCGTATACGCAGTATTTT.

This clonotype was seen a handful of times. This CDR3 is CSAEKGQLNTEAFF. The CDR3 nucleotides are TGCAGTGCCGAAAAGGGTCAGCTGAACACTGAAGCTTTCTTT. The V and J genes are TRBV20-1 and TRBJ1-1, with D unclear. The V gene lost 6 bases and the J gene lost 0 bases, with 14 bases spanning the gap. The germline V gene encodes CDR1 DFQATT and CDR2 SNEGSKA (reference sequence). This CDR3 contains 14 residues.

This clonotype was seen only a few times. The V and J genes are TRBV7-2 and TRBJ2-7; the D is unclear. The V end lost 2 bases, the J end lost 5 bases, and 10 bases lay between the germline ends. The V gene's germline CDR1 is SGHTA and CDR2 FQGNSA. The length of the CDR3 is 13 residues. CDR3 sequence (DNA): TGTGCCAGCAGCTTATTGAGAGGTCACGAGCAGTACTTC. This codes for CASSLLRGHEQYF.

This clonotype was recorded a few times. The CDR3 loop reads CATSVGETQYF. Here the CDR3 DNA reads TGTGCCACCAGTGTGGGAGAGACCCAGTACTTC. The J gene is TRBJ2-5, the V gene TRBV24-1; D is ambiguous. Germline CDR1 reads KGHDR; CDR2 reads SFDVKD. Trimming pared 5 bases from V and 4 bases from J, leaving 4 bases between. The CDR3 is made up of 11 amino acids.

This clonotype was seen a few times. The chain employs TRBV28 and TRBJ1-1; a possible D gene is TRBD1 (5 bases). V lost 1 base, J lost 11 bases, and 11 bases lay in between. Germline CDR1 is MDHEN and CDR2 is SYDVKM. The CDR3 covers 12 residues. The CDR3 sequence is CASSLSGWGAFF. The CDR3 DNA is TGTGCCAGCAGTTTATCTGGGTGGGGCGCTTTCTTT.

The sample holds a few counts of this clonotype. The chain carries TRBV15 and TRBJ1-4, with D unclear. Germline loops: CDR1 LNHNV, CDR2 YYDKDF (reference sequence). This CDR3 region has 16 residues. Trimming stripped 1 base from V and 0 bases from J, with 9 bases between. CDR3 nucleotide sequence: TGTGCCACCAGCAGAGGAAGGCAGGCAACTAATGAAAAACTGTTTTTT. Its translation is CATSRGRQATNEKLFF.

This clonotype has only a few counts. V is TRBV5-6 and J is TRBJ2-3, with 8 bases fitting TRBD2. V shed 3 bases and J 3 bases; nucleotides not matched to a gene: 6. The germline gives CDR1 SGHDT, CDR2 YYEEEE. This CDR3 contains 15 residues. The CDR3 DNA sequence: TGTGCCAGCAGCTCTGGACTAGCTGGAACAGATACGCAGTATTTT. It encodes CASSSGLAGTDTQYF.